This T cell receptor (beta chain) was sequenced in a study of shared clonotypes between healthy human individuals. Germline-derived CDR1 and CDR2 are LNHNV and YYDKDF (reference sequence). This CDR3 is built from 14 residues. Trimming took 0 bases from V and 6 from J; bases not matched to a gene: 5. The assay was immunoSEQ multiplex PCR, and TCRdb's table has in-frame clones only and misses some. The repertoire holds roughly 1.5 million clones, with 95% to 99% as singletons. The sequenced sample was naive CD4+ T cells sorted from blood. Described subset: CD45RA+ positively selected. The TCR originated in a man aged 25 to 40 in good health. The rearrangement links TRBV15 to TRBJ2-7; TRBD1 matches at 7 bases. CDR3 coding DNA: TGTGCCACCAGCAGAGATAAGGGGGCCGTCGAGCAGTACTTC. Its protein product is CATSRDKGAVEQYF.